One and the same sample provided the 25 T cell receptor beta chains below, sequenced in a study of T cells in Graves' hyperthyroidism and ophthalmopathy. From RNA transcripts, TCR beta CDR3 regions were amplified. RT-PCR in the first round (using the HTBI primer set) targeted the TCR CDR3. TCRdb re-called the multiplex PCR reads with MiXCR, one entry per CDR3 protein. Of fewer than 700,000 distinct CDR3 sequences in the sample, around 15% are singletons; the top ten hold around 4%. The sequenced sample was blood. These receptors were taken from a woman aged 25 to 39 with Graves' hyperthyroidism.

This clonotype has only one observation. This could be a read error, since a much larger clone is one nucleotide away. The rearrangement joins TRBV6-1 to TRBJ2-3; D might be TRBD1 or TRBD2, each matching 9 bases. Trimming took 5 bases from V and 3 from J, leaving 24 bases between them. From germline, CDR1 is MNHNS and CDR2 SASEGT. This CDR3 spans 18 amino acids. The CDR3 DNA reads as TGTGCCAGCAGTCCCACCACAGGGGGCCTAGCGGGGACAGATACGCAGTATTTT. Its protein is CASSPTTGGLAGTDTQYF.

This clonotype was recorded many times. The chain couples TRBV28 to TRBJ2-1; D possibly corresponds to TRBD1 (7 bases). Germline-derived CDR1 and CDR2 are MDHEN and SYDVKM. The V gene lost 2 bases and the J gene lost 8 bases, with 13 bases spanning the gap. The length of the CDR3 is 14 residues. CDR3 bases: TGTGCCAGCAGTTTAGTTCAGGGGGGAGATGAGCAGTTCTTC. Protein: CASSLVQGGDEQFF.

This clonotype was seen many times. The chain has TRBV9 and TRBJ2-1; perhaps D is TRBD1 or TRBD2 (5 bases each). CDR3 length: 15 residues. V lost 2 bases and J lost 4, with 13 bases in between. The V gene's germline CDR1 is SGDLS and CDR2 YYNGEE. This CDR3 is CASSVRDAPYNEQFF. As DNA, the CDR3 is TGTGCCAGCAGCGTCCGGGACGCACCGTACAATGAGCAGTTCTTC.

This clonotype was counted only a few times. J is TRBJ2-5 and V is TRBV24-1, with D possibly called TRBD1 or TRBD2 (6 bases each). Trimming removed 3 bases at V and 4 bases at J, with 14 bases between. Germline-derived CDR1 and CDR2 are KGHDR and SFDVKD. The length of the CDR3 is 15 residues. As DNA, the CDR3 is TGTGCCACCAGTGATGTCAGGACAGCGGGAGAGACCCAGTACTTC. Protein product: CATSDVRTAGETQYF.

This clonotype was counted many times. The chain employs TRBV28 and TRBJ1-5; 9 bases are a match to TRBD1. The CDR3 runs to 15 residues. Germline V CDR1 and CDR2: MDHEN, SYDVKM. Trimming at V came to 7 bases and at J to 5 bases, leaving 9 bases not matched to a gene. The CDR3 coding sequence is TGTGCCAGCACCCCACAGGGGGCAGGGTATCAGCCCCAGCATTTT. It is translated as CASTPQGAGYQPQHF.

This clonotype was observed a few times. The chain links TRBV29-1 to TRBJ2-1, with TRBD2 as a possible D gene (6 bases). Trimming took off 6 bases at V and 6 bases at J, with 12 bases between the two ends. This CDR3 comprises 12 residues. Germline V lookup: CDR1 SQVTM, CDR2 ANQGSEA. The CDR3 spells CSVWGGSNEQFF. CDR3 DNA sequence: TGCAGCGTGTGGGGAGGTAGCAATGAGCAGTTCTTC.

This clonotype was recorded at least ten times. The CDR3, as DNA: TGCGCCAGCAGCTTGGGGCTATGGACCCAGGTGACCGGGGAGCTGTTTTTT. The encoded protein is CASSLGLWTQVTGELFF. The chain is built from TRBV5-1 and TRBJ2-2; D unresolved. The CDR3 totals 17 residues. V was shortened by 0 bases and J by 5 bases, with 17 bases between the two germline ends. The germline V gene has CDR1 SGHRS and CDR2 YFSETQ. The full variable domain, with the rest looked up from reference TRBV5-1 and TRBJ2-2, is KAGVTQTPRYLIKTRGQQVTLSCSPISGHRSVSWYQQTPGQGLQFLFEYFSETQRNKGNFPGRFSGRQFSNSRSEMNVSTLELGDSALYLCASSLGLWTQVTGELFFGEGSRLTVL.

The table lists this clonotype with many counts. The chain links TRBV3-1 to TRBJ1-2; no definite D call. CDR1 LGHDT and CDR2 YNNKEL come from the germline V gene (reference sequence). CDR3 length: 13 residues. Between the trimmed V and J ends, which lost 2 bases and 2 bases, there was a span of 6 bases. The CDR3 region is CASSQLINYGYTF. The CDR3 DNA follows: TGTGCCAGCAGCCAACTCATAAACTATGGCTACACCTTC.

This clonotype was counted a few times. The chain joins TRBV30 to TRBJ2-1; TRBD2 agrees at 10 bases. The CDR3 runs to 15 residues. CDR1 is GTSNPN and CDR2 is SVGIG in the germline V gene (reference sequence). J lost 4 bases, V lost 2 bases, and 5 bases had no gene match. The CDR3 sequence is CAWSHGLAEYNEQFF. For the CDR3, the DNA is TGTGCCTGGAGTCACGGACTAGCGGAGTACAATGAGCAGTTCTTC.

This clonotype appeared many times. This sequence joins TRBV3-1 and TRBJ1-6, with 7 bases lining up with TRBD1. CDR3 size: 16 residues. Looked up from germline, CDR1 is LGHDT and CDR2 is YNNKEL (reference sequence). Losses at the gene ends were 5 bases for V and 6 bases for J; bases not matched to a gene: 10. The CDR3 DNA follows: TGTGCCAGCAGCGTTTCGGGACAGAAATTTAATTCACCCCTCCACTTT. Its protein product is CASSVSGQKFNSPLHF.

The V and J genes are TRBV18 and TRBJ2-7; the D gene is possibly TRBD2 (5 bases). This CDR3 spans 15 amino acids. Germline V gives CDR1 KGHSH, CDR2 LQKENI. V shed 4 bases and J shed 3 bases, with 16 bases lying between them. The CDR3 DNA reads as TGTGCCAGCTCACTAGGAGGTAGAGGGAACTACGAGCAGTACTTC. It yields the protein CASSLGGRGNYEQYF.

This clonotype appeared many times. The chain is built from TRBV28 and TRBJ1-4; 8 bases are a match to TRBD1. With 5 bases clipped from V and 5 bases from J, the junction kept 7 bases outside the gene matches. The CDR3 has 15 amino acids. The V gene's germline CDR1 is MDHEN and CDR2 SYDVKM. As DNA, the CDR3 is TGTGCCAGCAGTCCCATACAGGGGGGGAATGAAAAACTGTTTTTT. Protein: CASSPIQGGNEKLFF.

This clonotype came up many times. The CDR3 nucleotides read TGTGCCAGCAGCAAGGCACAGGAGATCACTGAAGCTTTCTTT. Protein product: CASSKAQEITEAFF. The chain uses TRBV11-2 and TRBJ1-1, with a possible D match to TRBD1 (5 bases). Germline CDR1 reads SGHAT; CDR2 reads FQNNGV. The CDR3 runs to 14 residues. Trimming shortened V by 5 bases and J by 4 bases, and 14 bases separated the two germline ends. Filled out from reference TRBV11-2 and TRBJ1-1, the complete variable domain reads EAGVAQSPRYKIIEKRQSVAFWCNPISGHATLYWYQQILGQGPKLLIQFQNNGVVDDSQLPKDRFSAERLKGVDSTLKIQPAKLEDSAVYLCASSKAQEITEAFFGQGTRLTVV.

This clonotype was counted ten times or more. This rearrangement joins TRBV7-3 to TRBJ2-1; D is possibly TRBD2 (7 bases). This CDR3 contains 15 residues. Germline-derived CDR1 and CDR2 are SGHTA and FQGTGA. The V and J ends lost 6 bases and 10 bases respectively, with 22 bases between them. This chain's CDR3 is CASSGGGAGHGEQFF. The CDR3 nucleotides read TGTGCCAGCAGTGGGGGGGGGGCAGGCCATGGGGAGCAGTTCTTC.

The chain joins TRBV28 to TRBJ1-5; D is ambiguous. The length of the CDR3 is 9 residues. Germline CDR1 MDHEN, CDR2 SYDVKM. The CDR3 DNA reads TGTCAAAACGGCCAGCCCCAGCATTTT. This sequence encodes CQNGQPQHF. The whole variable domain, remainder taken from reference TRBV28 and TRBJ1-5, is DVKVTQSSRYLVKRTGEKVFLECVQDMDHENMFWYRQDPGLGLRLIYFSYDVKMKEKGDIPEGYSVSREKKERFSLILESASTNQTSMYLCQNGQPQHFGDGTRLSIL.

The chain is built from TRBV19 and TRBJ1-1, with D possibly TRBD1 on 5 matching bases. The CDR3 sequence is 14 residues long. Trimming took off 3 bases at V and 5 bases at J, with 13 bases between the two ends. The V gene's germline CDR1 is LNHDA and CDR2 SQIVND (reference sequence). CDR3 region: CASSMSFGGTEAFF. CDR3 nucleotide sequence: TGTGCCAGTAGTATGTCTTTTGGGGGAACTGAAGCTTTCTTT.

This clonotype appeared many times. V usage is TRBV6-1 and J usage is TRBJ2-3; possibly TRBD1 for D (5 bases). This CDR3 is built from 13 residues. V gave up 6 bases and J gave up 5 bases, with 12 bases separating them. Germline loops: CDR1 MNHNS, CDR2 SASEGT. CDR3 sequence: CASSRRALDTQYF. DNA for the CDR3: TGTGCCAGCAGCCGCAGGGCGCTAGATACGCAGTATTTT.

This clonotype showed up just a few times. The chain has TRBV19 and TRBJ2-7; the match to TRBD1 covers 9 bases. Looked up from germline, CDR1 is LNHDA and CDR2 is SQIVND (reference sequence). The ends lost 6 bases at V and 3 bases at J; junction bases unmatched: 9. CDR3 length: 15 amino acids. CDR3 sequence (DNA): TGTGCCAGTAGACCGATGGGACAGGGAAACTACGAGCAGTACTTC. It yields the protein CASRPMGQGNYEQYF.

This clonotype came up a few times. The CDR3 is CASSLRTRTFIQYF. The CDR3 DNA sequence: TGTGCCAGCAGCTTACGGACAAGGACATTTATACAGTATTTT. V and J are TRBV11-3 and TRBJ2-3, with D possibly TRBD1 on 5 matching bases. CDR1 and CDR2 (germline): SGHNT, YENEEA. V was trimmed by 2 bases and J by 12 bases, leaving 18 bases between them. The CDR3 totals 14 residues.

This clonotype has ten or more counts. The rearrangement links TRBV13 to TRBJ2-7; 7 bases are shared with TRBD1. V lost 3 bases, J lost 7 bases, and 12 bases stayed unmatched. The CDR3 is 15 amino acids. Germline V gene sequence: CDR1 PRHDT, CDR2 FYEKMQ (reference sequence). In DNA, the CDR3 is TGTGCCAGCAGCTTCCGGGGACAGACTTCTGGTGAGCAGTACTTC. Protein product: CASSFRGQTSGEQYF.

This clonotype was picked up many times. The CDR3 DNA reads TGTGCCAGCAGCTTAGGGGGTCGGGGGCCCTACTACGAGCAGTACTTC. It specifies CASSLGGRGPYYEQYF. The chain uses TRBV11-2 and TRBJ2-7, with D perhaps given as TRBD1 or TRBD2 (6 bases each). This CDR3 comprises 16 residues. V lost 1 base and J lost 3, with 16 bases in between. CDR1 is SGHAT, CDR2 FQNNGV, per germline.

CDR3 bases: TGTGCCAGCTTCGCCCGCGGAACGTACAATGAGCAGTTCTTC. Residues: CASFARGTYNEQFF. The rearrangement joins TRBV28 to TRBJ2-1; D unclear. This CDR3 contains 14 residues. Trimming took 8 bases from V and 4 from J, leaving 15 bases between them. Germline values: CDR1 MDHEN, CDR2 SYDVKM. Drawing the rest from reference TRBV28 and TRBJ2-1, the complete variable domain is DVKVTQSSRYLVKRTGEKVFLECVQDMDHENMFWYRQDPGLGLRLIYFSYDVKMKEKGDIPEGYSVSREKKERFSLILESASTNQTSMYLCASFARGTYNEQFFGPGTRLTVL.

This clonotype was seen at least ten times. The rearrangement uses TRBV20-1 and TRBJ2-7; 12 nucleotides line up with TRBD2. CDR1 is DFQATT, CDR2 SNEGSKA, per germline (reference sequence). The length of the CDR3 is 15 residues. V gave up 6 bases and J gave up 5 bases; unmatched junction bases: 11. CDR3 DNA: TGCAGTGCACTCCGGACTAGCGGGAATCTCCACGAGCAGTACTTC. Residues: CSALRTSGNLHEQYF.

This clonotype was seen repeatedly, ten times or more. V and J are TRBV6-1 and TRBJ1-4; maybe TRBD1 (6 bases). The CDR3 contains 14 residues. Trimming took off 6 bases at V and 4 bases at J, with 12 bases between the two ends. Germline loops: CDR1 MNHNS, CDR2 SASEGT. CDR3 in amino acids: CASRGTTDNEKLFF. The CDR3 nucleotides read TGTGCCAGCAGAGGGACAACCGATAATGAAAAACTGTTTTTT.

Only a few counts were recorded for this clonotype. V is TRBV28 and J is TRBJ1-4; 8 bases map to TRBD1. The junction had 8 bases not matched to a gene; V was cut back by 3 bases and J by 8 bases. The CDR3 has 15 residues. CDR1 and CDR2 from the germline V gene are MDHEN and SYDVKM. CDR3 residues: CASSFDRGRVEKLFF. Here the CDR3 DNA reads TGTGCCAGCAGTTTCGACAGGGGAAGGGTCGAAAAACTGTTTTTT.